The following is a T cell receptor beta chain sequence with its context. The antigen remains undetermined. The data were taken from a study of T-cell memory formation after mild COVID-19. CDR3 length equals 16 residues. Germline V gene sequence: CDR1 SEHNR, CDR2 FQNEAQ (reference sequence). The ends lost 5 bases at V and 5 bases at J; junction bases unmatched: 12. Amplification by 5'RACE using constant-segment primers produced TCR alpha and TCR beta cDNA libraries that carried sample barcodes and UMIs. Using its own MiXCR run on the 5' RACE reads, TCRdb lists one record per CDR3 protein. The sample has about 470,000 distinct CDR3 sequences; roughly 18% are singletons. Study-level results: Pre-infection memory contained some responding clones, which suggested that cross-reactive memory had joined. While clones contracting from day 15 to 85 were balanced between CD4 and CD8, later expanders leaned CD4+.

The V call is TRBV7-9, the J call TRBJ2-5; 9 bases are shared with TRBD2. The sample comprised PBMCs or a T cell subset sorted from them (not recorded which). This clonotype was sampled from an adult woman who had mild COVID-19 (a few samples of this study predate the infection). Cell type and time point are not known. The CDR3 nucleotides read TGTGCCAGCAGCCCGCGGGGCGGGAGGGCCGAGGAGACCCAGTACTTC. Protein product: CASSPRGGRAEETQYF.